These 30 T cell receptor beta chains originate from one sample sequenced in a study of blood T cell repertoires in COVID-19. Sequencing was performed with immunoSEQ multiplex PCR; in TCRdb, only in-frame clones are kept and a portion is missing. This table holds fewer than 350,000 clones, approximately 89% found once. The specimen was PBMCs or T cells enriched from blood (not recorded which). The receptors come from a woman between 35 and 50 years old who had recovered from COVID-19.

The chain employs TRBV7-9 and TRBJ2-1; D may be TRBD2 (6 bases). This CDR3 region has 15 residues. Germline V gene data show CDR1 as SEHNR and CDR2 as FQNEAQ (reference sequence). V lost 0 bases to trimming and J lost 6 bases, with 12 bases between them. The CDR3 is CASSLAMGGTNEQFF. The CDR3 DNA reads as TGTGCCAGCAGCTTAGCTATGGGCGGGACCAATGAGCAGTTCTTC.

V and J are TRBV6-4 and TRBJ1-5; 7 positions agree with TRBD1. The germline CDR1 and CDR2 sequences are MRHNA and SNTAGT. The V segment lost 7 bases and the J segment 2 bases; nucleotides outside the gene matches: 8. The CDR3 is 15 amino acids. The CDR3 DNA follows: TGTGCCAGCATTAAAGGGGGCGCAGGCAATCAGCCCCAGCATTTT. It specifies CASIKGGAGNQPQHF.

J is TRBJ2-5 and V is TRBV10-3; TRBD2 matches at 8 bases. V gave up 5 bases and J gave up 2 bases; unmatched junction bases: 7. Germline V lookup: CDR1 ENHRY, CDR2 SYGVKD. The CDR3 is 15 amino acids. The CDR3 DNA follows: TGTGCCATCAGTAACCCCATAGCGGGGCAAGAGACCCAGTACTTC. Amino acids: CAISNPIAGQETQYF.

The chain has TRBV13 and TRBJ1-5; the D is unclear. This CDR3 comprises 15 residues. Germline V CDR1 and CDR2: PRHDT, FYEKMQ (reference sequence). The V gene lost 0 bases and the J gene lost 1 base, with 7 bases spanning the gap. The CDR3 nucleotides read TGTGCCAGCAGCTTAGGACAGTGGAGCAATCAGCCCCAGCATTTT. Translating gives CASSLGQWSNQPQHF.

The genes are TRBV19 and TRBJ1-4, with 7 bases identical to TRBD1. Trimming cost V 5 bases and J 6 bases; bases outside gene matches: 9. CDR1 LNHDA and CDR2 SQIVND come from the germline V gene (reference sequence). The CDR3 has 15 residues. CDR3 protein: CASSRDSPEDEKLFF. CDR3 in DNA: TGTGCCAGTAGTCGGGACAGTCCCGAAGATGAAAAACTGTTTTTT.

This sequence joins TRBV7-2 and TRBJ2-1; TRBD1 matches 8 bases. This CDR3 has 14 residues. Germline values: CDR1 SGHTA, CDR2 FQGNSA. V lost 2 bases and J lost 4; bases outside the gene matches: 1. CDR3 region: CASSLQGAYNEQFF. The DNA of the CDR3 is TGTGCCAGCAGCTTACAGGGGGCTTACAATGAGCAGTTCTTC.

The V and J genes are TRBV4-3 and TRBJ2-1; 7 positions agree with TRBD2. The germline V gene encodes CDR1 LGHNA and CDR2 YSLEER. V shed 0 bases and J 1 base; nucleotides not matched to a gene: 12. This CDR3 comprises 19 residues. Written as DNA, the CDR3 is TGCGCCAGCAGCCAAGAGGGCGGGGGATTACAAGGATCCTACAATGAGCAGTTCTTC. Amino acids: CASSQEGGGLQGSYNEQFF.

CDR3 nucleotides: TGTGCCAGCAGTTTAGGGCAGGGGACCGAAGCTTTCTTT. Translating gives CASSLGQGTEAFF. The chain is built from TRBV12-3 or TRBV12-4 and TRBJ1-1, with D perhaps matching TRBD1 (6 bases). The CDR3 is made up of 13 amino acids. The ends were cut back, 1 base at V and 8 bases at J, with 11 bases in the middle.

This chain joins TRBV15 and TRBJ2-3, with TRBD2 identical over 8 bases. V was pared by 9 bases and J by 5 bases, with 7 bases of the junction left unmatched. CDR3 length: 13 amino acids. In germline, CDR1 is LNHNV, CDR2 YYDKDF (reference sequence). The CDR3 region is CATKGGRKDTQYF. DNA of the CDR3: TGTGCCACAAAGGGCGGGAGGAAAGATACGCAGTATTTT.

The V and J genes are TRBV12-3 or TRBV12-4 and TRBJ2-3; tentative D call: TRBD2 (6 bases). Trimming removed 3 bases from V and 8 bases from J, with 9 bases in between. This CDR3 comprises 12 residues. The CDR3 DNA follows: TGTGCCAGCAGTTTGAGGGAGGTTACGCAGTATTTT. Amino acids: CASSLREVTQYF.

The chain joins TRBV13 to TRBJ2-1, with 10 bases lining up with TRBD1. CDR1 and CDR2 (germline): PRHDT, FYEKMQ (reference sequence). Unmatched junction bases numbered 11, after V lost 5 bases and J lost 7 bases. The CDR3 consists of 16 residues. CDR3 in DNA: TGTGCCAGCAGCGTGGGGACAGGGGCCATGGAGAATGAGCAGTTCTTC. It encodes CASSVGTGAMENEQFF.

The V call is TRBV7-2, the J call TRBJ1-2; D possibly corresponds to TRBD1 (5 bases). CDR1 SGHTA and CDR2 FQGNSA come from the germline V gene. The CDR3 loop spans 15 amino acids. V was clipped by 7 bases and J by 1 base, with 16 bases between them. The CDR3 region has the DNA TGTGCCAGCACGCCTGGGAGGGGCGGTAACTATGGCTACACCTTC. Its protein product is CASTPGRGGNYGYTF.

The chain carries TRBV30 and TRBJ2-7; TRBD1 matches 7 bases. This CDR3 has 12 residues. V was pared by 3 bases and J by 5 bases, with 4 bases of the junction left unmatched. Germline V gene data show CDR1 as GTSNPN and CDR2 as SVGIG (reference sequence). CDR3 nucleotides: TGTGCCTGGAGGAAAGGGACAGACGAGCAGTACTTC. Protein sequence: CAWRKGTDEQYF.

The rearrangement uses TRBV20-1 and TRBJ1-2; D remains ambiguous. Per the germline V gene, CDR1 is DFQATT and CDR2 is SNEGSKA (reference sequence). V was shortened by 6 bases and J by 7 bases, with 12 bases between the two germline ends. This CDR3 comprises 11 residues. The chain's CDR3 is CSAPGTGGYTF. CDR3 in DNA: TGCAGTGCCCCCGGAACGGGTGGCTACACCTTC.

This chain connects TRBV19 to TRBJ2-1; 10 bases agree with TRBD1. Germline CDR1 reads LNHDA; CDR2 reads SQIVND (reference sequence). The V and J ends lost 10 bases and 6 bases, in that order; junction bases with no gene match: 9. This CDR3 spans 14 amino acids. CDR3 loop: CATNPDRGGNEQFF. Here the CDR3 DNA reads TGTGCCACCAATCCGGACAGGGGGGGCAATGAGCAGTTCTTC.

This clone has only one observation. V gene TRBV3-1 (or the pseudogene TRBV3-2) combines with J gene TRBJ2-3; 10 bases match TRBD2. Per germline, CDR1 LGHDT and CDR2 YNNKEL (reference sequence). Trimming at V came to 2 bases and at J to 1 base, leaving 0 bases not matched to a gene. This CDR3 has 15 amino acids. The CDR3 spells CASSQTSGGTDTQYF. The CDR3, as DNA: TGTGCCAGCAGCCAAACTAGCGGGGGCACAGATACGCAGTATTTT.

This clone was detected once. This chain uses TRBV4-3 with TRBJ1-1; 7 bases line up with TRBD1. CDR3 length: 14 amino acids. The J segment lost 7 bases and the V segment lost 1 base, leaving 6 bases of the junction unmatched. The V gene's germline CDR1 is LGHNA and CDR2 YSLEER. The DNA of the CDR3 is TGCGCCAGCAGCCAAGCTAGGGGGCGGGATGAAGCTTTCTTT. Protein sequence: CASSQARGRDEAFF.

The chain recombines TRBV19 with TRBJ1-4; TRBD1 might be the D (6 bases). The V gene lost 9 bases and the J gene lost 2 bases, with 10 bases spanning the gap. The CDR3 consists of 13 residues. Germline V gene sequence: CDR1 LNHDA, CDR2 SQIVND (reference sequence). In nucleotides, the CDR3 is TGTGCCAGCGGACAGTTGACTAATGAAAAACTGTTTTTT. Its translation is CASGQLTNEKLFF.

The chain employs TRBV9 and TRBJ1-3, with D unresolved. Germline CDR1 and CDR2: SGDLS and YYNGEE. The CDR3 has 15 amino acids. Trimming left V 3 bases short and J 0 bases short, with 10 bases between. CDR3 DNA sequence: TGTGCCAGCAGCGCACAGAGTTTCTCTGGAAACACCATATATTTT. It translates to CASSAQSFSGNTIYF. Full variable domain (remainder filled in from reference TRBV9 and TRBJ1-3): DSGVTQTPKHLITATGQRVTLRCSPRSGDLSVYWYQQSLDQGLQFLIQYYNGEERAKGNILERFSAQQFPDLHSELNLSSLELGDSALYFCASSAQSFSGNTIYFGEGSWLTVV.

V gene TRBV29-1 combines with J gene TRBJ2-2; TRBD1 matches at 9 bases. Germline V lookup: CDR1 SQVTM, CDR2 ANQGSEA. The CDR3 loop spans 14 amino acids. J lost 6 bases, V lost 6 bases, and 8 bases had no gene match. The CDR3 nucleotides are TGCAGCGTGCCGGGACAGGGTAGTGCCGGGGAGCTGTTTTTT. Its protein product is CSVPGQGSAGELFF.

The chain is built from TRBV9 and TRBJ2-5, with TRBD2 matching 14 bases. With V trimmed by 4 bases and J by 4 bases, 12 bases remained unmatched. This CDR3 is 18 amino acids long. Germline assignment: CDR1 SGDLS and CDR2 YYNGEE. CDR3 sequence reads: CASSLGGLAGGGGETQYF. The CDR3 DNA sequence: TGTGCCAGCAGCCTAGGAGGACTAGCGGGAGGAGGAGGAGAGACCCAGTACTTC.

This chain uses TRBV24-1 with TRBJ2-2; no clear D. Trimming removed 6 bases from V and 0 bases from J, with 4 bases in between. CDR3 length: 13 amino acids. Germline assignment: CDR1 KGHDR and CDR2 SFDVKD. CDR3 in DNA: TGTGCCACCAGTACAACGAACACCGGGGAGCTGTTTTTT. Translation gives CATSTTNTGELFF.

The chain uses TRBV4-3 and TRBJ2-6; D might be TRBD2 (6 bases). This CDR3 spans 17 amino acids. Trimming took 8 bases from V and 0 from J, leaving 17 bases between them. Germline CDR1 is LGHNA and CDR2 is YSLEER. The CDR3 DNA reads TGCGCCAGCGGTAAGCGGGTAATGAACTCTGGGGCCAACGTCCTGACTTTC. Translating gives CASGKRVMNSGANVLTF.

V usage is TRBV7-9 and J usage is TRBJ2-2; 7 bases align to TRBD1. Germline V gene lookup returns CDR1 SEHNR and CDR2 FQNEAQ (reference sequence). The CDR3 spans 15 residues. The ends lost 6 bases at V and 6 bases at J; junction bases unmatched: 10. The CDR3 sequence: CASRSSTGVAGELFF. CDR3 sequence (DNA): TGTGCCAGCAGGTCCTCCACAGGGGTTGCCGGGGAGCTGTTTTTT.

The chain uses TRBV4-3 and TRBJ1-6; TRBD1 matches at 8 bases. The ends lost 4 bases at V and 6 bases at J; junction bases unmatched: 2. The CDR3 extends over 14 amino acids. Germline V gene sequence: CDR1 LGHNA, CDR2 YSLEER. Here the CDR3 reads CASSRDRGNSPLHF. CDR3 nucleotides: TGCGCCAGCAGCCGAGACAGGGGTAATTCACCCCTCCACTTT.

The chain carries TRBV25-1 and TRBJ2-3, with 13 bases matching TRBD2. Germline trimming cut 0 bases from V and 4 bases from J; bases unmatched to any gene: 7. Germline values: CDR1 MGHDK, CDR2 SYGVNS. The CDR3 is 18 amino acids. The chain's CDR3 is CASSEYRTSGSGADTQYF. CDR3 DNA: TGTGCCAGCAGTGAATATAGGACTAGCGGGAGCGGGGCAGATACGCAGTATTTT.

The chain links TRBV30 to TRBJ2-7; D might be TRBD2 (5 bases). CDR3 length: 13 amino acids. The V and J ends lost 4 bases and 2 bases respectively, with 12 bases between them. The V gene's germline CDR1 is GTSNPN and CDR2 SVGIG (reference sequence). The CDR3 coding sequence is TGTGCCTGGACGAGGGAGAGGCCCTACGAGCAGTACTTC. Encoded protein: CAWTRERPYEQYF.

The chain's CDR3 is CASSIMENYGYTF. The CDR3 region has the DNA TGTGCCAGTAGTATTATGGAGAACTATGGCTACACCTTC. The chain uses TRBV19 and TRBJ1-2; D gene unclear. V was pared by 3 bases and J by 2 bases, with 7 bases between. Per germline, CDR1 LNHDA and CDR2 SQIVND (reference sequence). The CDR3 is 13 amino acids.

V gene TRBV7-2 combines with J gene TRBJ2-7; possibly TRBD2 for D (7 bases). The V gene's germline CDR1 is SGHTA and CDR2 FQGNSA. V lost 2 bases to trimming and J lost 7 bases, with 18 bases between them. This CDR3 contains 15 residues. The CDR3 DNA reads as TGTGCCAGCAGCTTACTCGGGGGGCCAACGGATGAGCAGTACTTC. It yields the protein CASSLLGGPTDEQYF.

The chain has TRBV23-1 and TRBJ2-1; 7 positions agree with TRBD2. TRBV23-1 is known as an ORF, though its function is uncertain. Trimming took 9 bases from V and 4 from J; bases not matched to a gene: 12. This CDR3 comprises 15 residues. The CDR3 region has the DNA TGCGCCAGTCCCGGCGGGAGAGGGCGTTACAATGAGCAGTTCTTC. This sequence encodes CASPGGRGRYNEQFF.